This T cell receptor (beta chain) was sequenced in a study of T cell responses to AZD1222 COVID-19 vaccine. Study findings and constraints: Baseline antibody screening turned up just a handful of seropositive AZD1222 recipients.

The repertoire was sequenced with immunoSEQ multiplex PCR; TCRdb's copy has only in-frame clones and lacks some. The profile shows roughly 100,000 clones, approximately 91% of them singletons. On this clone: Its antigen is still unknown.

This CDR3 has 16 amino acids. In germline, CDR1 is LNHNV, CDR2 YYDKDF (reference sequence). V was pared by 3 bases and J by 9 bases, with 16 bases of the junction left unmatched. This material consisted of peripheral blood, taken on day 0 of AZD1222 vaccination. The chain recombines TRBV15 with TRBJ1-2, with 7 positions matching TRBD1. This receptor was identified in an adult in good health. Here the CDR3 reads CATSSHTGQFSMRYTF. DNA of the CDR3: TGTGCCACCAGCAGTCATACGGGACAGTTTTCTATGCGCTACACCTTC.